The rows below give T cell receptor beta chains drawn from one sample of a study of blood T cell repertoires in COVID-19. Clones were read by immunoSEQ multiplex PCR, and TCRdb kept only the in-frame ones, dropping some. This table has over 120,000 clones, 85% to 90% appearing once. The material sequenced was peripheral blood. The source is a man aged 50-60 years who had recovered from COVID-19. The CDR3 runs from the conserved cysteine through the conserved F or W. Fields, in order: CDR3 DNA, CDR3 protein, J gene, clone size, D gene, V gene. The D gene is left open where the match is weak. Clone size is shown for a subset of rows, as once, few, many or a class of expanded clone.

cdr3_nt: TGTGCCAGCAGTGAAGGGGGCAGGGTTGAGACCCAGTACTTC; cdr3_aa: CASSEGGRVETQYF; j_call: TRBJ2-5; clone_size: -; d_call: -; v_call: TRBV6-1
cdr3_nt: TGTGCCAGCAGTTCCCCGCGGGGAAACACCATATATTTT; cdr3_aa: CASSSPRGNTIYF; j_call: TRBJ1-3; clone_size: -; d_call: -; v_call: TRBV28
cdr3_nt: TGTGCCGGAGGGGACAGGCCTAATGAAAAACTGTTTTTT; cdr3_aa: CAGGDRPNEKLFF; j_call: TRBJ1-4; clone_size: -; d_call: TRBD1; v_call: TRBV7-9
cdr3_nt: TGTGCCAGCAGCTTCGACAGGGGGAATTCACCCCTCCACTTT; cdr3_aa: CASSFDRGNSPLHF; j_call: TRBJ1-6; clone_size: once; d_call: TRBD1; v_call: TRBV13
cdr3_nt: TGTGCCAGCAGTGAAGTTGGGCAGGTGTACTCTGGGGCCAACGTCCTGACTTTC; cdr3_aa: CASSEVGQVYSGANVLTF; j_call: TRBJ2-6; clone_size: -; d_call: -; v_call: TRBV2
cdr3_nt: TGTGCCTCCGCGGGGGGACAGGGGGCGATTAATGAAAAACTGTTTTTT; cdr3_aa: CASAGGQGAINEKLFF; j_call: TRBJ1-4; clone_size: once; d_call: TRBD1; v_call: TRBV2
cdr3_nt: TGTGCCAGCAGTATTACGGGGGGCGTCACAGATACGCAGTATTTT; cdr3_aa: CASSITGGVTDTQYF; j_call: TRBJ2-3; clone_size: -; d_call: -; v_call: TRBV2
cdr3_nt: TGCGCCAGCAGCCAAGATAGGGACAGGGTGACCGGGGAGCTGTTTTTT; cdr3_aa: CASSQDRDRVTGELFF; j_call: TRBJ2-2; clone_size: few; d_call: TRBD1; v_call: TRBV4-3
cdr3_nt: TGCGCCAGCAGTGCTCCGACTAGCGGGGGGAGCTCCTACAATGAGCAGTTCTTC; cdr3_aa: CASSAPTSGGSSYNEQFF; j_call: TRBJ2-1; clone_size: -; d_call: TRBD2; v_call: TRBV10-2
cdr3_nt: TGTGCCAGCAGCGACGGGACAGGTTTTTTCTCGACTGAAGCTTTCTTT; cdr3_aa: CASSDGTGFFSTEAFF; j_call: TRBJ1-1; clone_size: -; d_call: TRBD1; v_call: TRBV11-3
cdr3_nt: TGTGCCAGCAGTGAGCCAATTGGCAACCAAGAGACCCAGTACTTC; cdr3_aa: CASSEPIGNQETQYF; j_call: TRBJ2-5; clone_size: -; d_call: -; v_call: TRBV2
cdr3_nt: TGTGCCTGGAGTGTACCTACTAGCGGGGATACAGATACGCAGTATTTT; cdr3_aa: CAWSVPTSGDTDTQYF; j_call: TRBJ2-3; clone_size: -; d_call: TRBD2; v_call: TRBV30
cdr3_nt: TGTGCCAGTAGTATAGGCTGGGACAGACCGAACACTGAAGCTTTCTTT; cdr3_aa: CASSIGWDRPNTEAFF; j_call: TRBJ1-1; clone_size: -; d_call: TRBD1; v_call: TRBV19
cdr3_nt: TGTGCCAGCAGTGAATCCAGCGGGGGGGCGGAGACCCAGTACTTC; cdr3_aa: CASSESSGGAETQYF; j_call: TRBJ2-5; clone_size: -; d_call: TRBD2; v_call: TRBV25-1
cdr3_nt: TGTGCCAGCTCGACAGGTTTAAGCAATCAGCCCCAGCATTTT; cdr3_aa: CASSTGLSNQPQHF; j_call: TRBJ1-5; clone_size: once; d_call: -; v_call: TRBV19
cdr3_nt: TGTGCCAGCAGTAGGACAGGGGAGAACACTGAAGCTTTCTTT; cdr3_aa: CASSRTGENTEAFF; j_call: TRBJ1-1; clone_size: -; d_call: TRBD1; v_call: TRBV6-2/TRBV6-3
cdr3_nt: TGTGCCAGCAGCTTAGCGTTCGACTATGGCTACACCTTC; cdr3_aa: CASSLAFDYGYTF; j_call: TRBJ1-2; clone_size: few; d_call: -; v_call: TRBV7-9
cdr3_nt: TGTGCCAGCAGTTTAGTGGGACAGGGGAATTCACCCCTCCACTTT; cdr3_aa: CASSLVGQGNSPLHF; j_call: TRBJ1-6; clone_size: -; d_call: TRBD1; v_call: TRBV6-5
cdr3_nt: TGTGCCAGCAGCCGGGGTACGGAGGAGACCCAGTACTTC; cdr3_aa: CASSRGTEETQYF; j_call: TRBJ2-5; clone_size: -; d_call: -; v_call: TRBV7-9
cdr3_nt: TGTGCCAGCAGTTTCAGGGGGTGGGAGACCGGGGAGCTGTTTTTT; cdr3_aa: CASSFRGWETGELFF; j_call: TRBJ2-2; clone_size: -; d_call: TRBD1; v_call: TRBV27